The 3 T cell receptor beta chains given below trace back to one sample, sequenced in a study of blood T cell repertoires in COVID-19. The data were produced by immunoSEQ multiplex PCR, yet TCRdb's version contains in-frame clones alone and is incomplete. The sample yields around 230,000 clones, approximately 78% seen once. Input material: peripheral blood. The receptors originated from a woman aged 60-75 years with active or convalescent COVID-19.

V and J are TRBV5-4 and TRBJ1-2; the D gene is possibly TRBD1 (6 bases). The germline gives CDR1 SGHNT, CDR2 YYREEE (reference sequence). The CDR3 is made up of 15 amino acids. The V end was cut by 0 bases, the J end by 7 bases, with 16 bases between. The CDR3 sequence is CASSLGQGIEGGYTF. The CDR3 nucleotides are TGTGCCAGCAGCTTGGGCCAGGGGATTGAGGGTGGCTACACCTTC.

The CDR3 region is CASRTWGGGGLTEAFF. As DNA, the CDR3 is TGTGCCAGCAGGACTTGGGGCGGGGGCGGTCTCACTGAAGCTTTCTTT. This chain joins TRBV28 and TRBJ1-1; D might be TRBD1 (6 bases). The germline V and J ends were trimmed by 6 bases and 4 bases, with 21 bases remaining between them. Germline CDR1 is MDHEN and CDR2 is SYDVKM. There are 16 residues in the CDR3.

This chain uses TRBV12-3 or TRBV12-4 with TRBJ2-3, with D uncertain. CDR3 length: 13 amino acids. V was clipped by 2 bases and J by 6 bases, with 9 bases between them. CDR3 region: CASSLPPADTQYF. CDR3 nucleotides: TGTGCCAGCAGTTTACCCCCCGCGGATACGCAGTATTTT.